This T cell receptor (beta chain) was recovered during a study of cytomegalovirus exposure and HLA in healthy donors. The overall study: A prior study identified approximately 120 million unique TCR beta sequences from about 179 million T cells. Early released data comprised 80 million or so unique TCRs from HLA-typed donors. General study results and limits: A highly shared variant cluster was judged a likely technical artifact.

The PCR made use of 60 Vbeta and 13 Jbeta primers. TCRdb's table, derived via immunoSEQ multiplex PCR, lists solely in-frame clones and lacks some. The profile shows some 150,000 clones, approximately 9% of them singletons. CDR3 size: 15 residues. The V gene end was trimmed by 5 bases and the J gene end by 7 bases; junction bases not matched to a gene: 12. The germline V gene has CDR1 SGHTA and CDR2 FQGNSA. Each donor was healthy, and each was a bone marrow donor. Comments on this clone: The antigen is not known.

Specimen: PBMCs. The receptor was derived from a woman in her thirties or forties in good health and CMV-seropositive. The chain combines TRBV7-2 with TRBJ1-2; 8 bases align to TRBD1. CDR3 DNA sequence: TGTGCCAGCAGCCCCTACTCTCAGGGGGCGTTTGGCTACACCTTC. Its protein is CASSPYSQGAFGYTF.